This is a list of T cell receptor beta chains from one sample in a study of OX40 agonist ivuxolimab in advanced cancers. Produced via immunoSEQ multiplex PCR; TCRdb's table is partial and in-frame only. The table lists tens of thousands of clones, around four fifths of them singletons, with 0.75% to 0.85% in the top ten. The sequencing used CD4+ or CD8+ T cells sorted from blood, collected in a trial of the OX40 agonist ivuxolimab. The receptors derive from an adult with an advanced solid tumor such as melanoma, head and neck, liver or kidney cancer. CDR3s include the opening cysteine and the closing phenylalanine or tryptophan. D genes are given only for firm matches. Some rows have no size entry. The others give once, few or many, or a class for an expanded clone.

cdr3_nt	cdr3_aa	v_call	j_call	d_call	clone_size
TGTGCCAGTAGTATAGGGTCACTAGCGGGGGTCTCCTCTGGGGCCAACGTCCTGACTTTC	CASSIGSLAGVSSGANVLTF	TRBV19	TRBJ2-6	TRBD2	NA
TGTGCCATCAGTGAGGAGGCAGGGTACGAGCAGTACTTC	CAISEEAGYEQYF	TRBV10-3	TRBJ2-7	NA	once
TGTGCCAGCAGCCAAGGGTTTAACGAAGCTTTCTTT	CASSQGFNEAFF	TRBV4-2	TRBJ1-1	NA	few
TGTGCCAGCCAAACTCGGGACAGGGTGCGGTATTTT	CASQTRDRVRYF	TRBV7-2	TRBJ2-3	TRBD1	NA
TGTGCCAGCAGGTCCATTGACTCATACTCTGGAAACACCATATATTTT	CASRSIDSYSGNTIYF	TRBV7-8	TRBJ1-3	NA	few
TGTGCCAGTAGTAGTACTCAGGGGGCGAATGAAAAACTGTTTTTT	CASSSTQGANEKLFF	TRBV19	TRBJ1-4	TRBD1	NA
TGTGCCAGCAGCCAACAAGGACAGGGTCGGAATTCACCCCTCCACTTT	CASSQQGQGRNSPLHF	TRBV4-2	TRBJ1-6	TRBD1	NA
TGTGCCAGCAGCTTGACAGGGGGGAGGAACACCGGGGAGCTGTTTTTT	CASSLTGGRNTGELFF	TRBV7-3	TRBJ2-2	TRBD1	NA
TGTGCCAGCTCACCCTCCCGGGGCCGTGAGCAGTTCTTC	CASSPSRGREQFF	TRBV18	TRBJ2-1	NA	few
TGCGCCAGCAGCCAAGATGTAAGCGCCTATAACTATGGCTACACCTTC	CASSQDVSAYNYGYTF	TRBV4-3	TRBJ1-2	NA	NA
TGCGCCAGCAGCTTGGCCCACCTGAACACTGAAGCTTTCTTT	CASSLAHLNTEAFF	TRBV5-1	TRBJ1-1	NA	NA
TGTGCCAGCAGTGAAGTCAGGGGCTTCACTGAAGCTTTCTTT	CASSEVRGFTEAFF	TRBV2	TRBJ1-1	NA	NA
TGTGCCAGCAGTGGCAATTGGGGCGGAGACAATGAGCAGTTCTTC	CASSGNWGGDNEQFF	TRBV2	TRBJ2-1	NA	NA
TGTGCCAGCAGCTTCGGGTCAGATACGCAGTATTTT	CASSFGSDTQYF	TRBV11-2	TRBJ2-3	NA	NA
TGTGCCAGCAGGGGTGGTAGCTCTGGAAACACCATATATTTT	CASRGGSSGNTIYF	TRBV7-9	TRBJ1-3	NA	NA
TGTGCCAGAAGGGCAGAGCGGGGTCCGTCCTACAATGAGCAGTTCTTC	CARRAERGPSYNEQFF	TRBV5-3	TRBJ2-1	TRBD2	NA
TGTGCCAGCATGGGACAGCCAAATTCACCCCTCCACTTT	CASMGQPNSPLHF	TRBV9	TRBJ1-6	TRBD1	NA
TGTGCCAGTAGTATCAGACAGGACGGCTACACCTTC	CASSIRQDGYTF	TRBV19	TRBJ1-2	NA	NA
TGCGCCAGCAGCCAAGGGGAATGGGGACGGTTCGGTGGAAACACCATATATTTT	CASSQGEWGRFGGNTIYF	TRBV4-3	TRBJ1-3	NA	NA
TGTGCCAGCAGTTCCGTTAGTCCAGGAGATACGCAGTATTTT	CASSSVSPGDTQYF	TRBV6-6	TRBJ2-3	NA	NA
TGTGCCAGCCAGACAGGGCAGAGTCTCGGCTACACCTTC	CASQTGQSLGYTF	TRBV19	TRBJ1-2	TRBD1	NA
TGTGCCAGCAGTTACTCGGGCAGGGCCACTGAAGCTTTCTTT	CASSYSGRATEAFF	TRBV6-6	TRBJ1-1	NA	NA
TGTGCCAGCAGTGAAGTGTCCGAGCAGTACTTC	CASSEVSEQYF	TRBV6-5	TRBJ2-7	NA	NA
TGTGCCAGCAGCTTAACGAAGGGTCCCTACAATGAGCAGTTCTTC	CASSLTKGPYNEQFF	TRBV7-9	TRBJ2-1	NA	NA
TGTGCCAGCAGCCGGGACCATACTAACTATGGCTACACCTTC	CASSRDHTNYGYTF	TRBV14	TRBJ1-2	NA	NA
TGTGCTAGTGCCCATATCCAACTGGAAGAAAAACTGTTTTTT	CASAHIQLEEKLFF	TRBV12-5	TRBJ1-4	NA	few
TGTGCCAGCACCCCTTTGACAGGGGCGAACACCGGGGAGCTGTTTTTT	CASTPLTGANTGELFF	TRBV7-2	TRBJ2-2	TRBD1	few
TGTGCCAGTAGTATCTTGGGAGGGAACACTGAAGCTTTCTTT	CASSILGGNTEAFF	TRBV19	TRBJ1-1	NA	few
TGTGCCAGCAGCTTACGCCCGGGCGATCAGCCCCAGCATTTT	CASSLRPGDQPQHF	TRBV7-2	TRBJ1-5	NA	NA
TGTGCCAGCAGCCACGGGACTAGCGGAGACCTAGGGGGCGGGGAGCTGTTTTTT	CASSHGTSGDLGGGELFF	TRBV13	TRBJ2-2	TRBD2	NA
TGTGCCAGCAGTTCTCGCTACGAGCAGTACTTC	CASSSRYEQYF	TRBV28	TRBJ2-7	NA	NA
TGTGCCAGCAGCAAACCGGATCTGGGGCAGCTTAATGAAAAACTGTTTTTT	CASSKPDLGQLNEKLFF	TRBV21-1	TRBJ1-4	NA	NA
TGTGCCAGCAGACTCACAGGGGGCGATGAGCAGTTCTTC	CASRLTGGDEQFF	TRBV6-1	TRBJ2-1	TRBD1	NA
TGTGCCAGCAGCTTTGCAGGTGAAAAACTGTTTTTT	CASSFAGEKLFF	TRBV7-9	TRBJ1-4	NA	NA
TGCGCCAGCAGCCTTCGGGACCTCATCTCGGGGGCCAACGTCCTGACTTTC	CASSLRDLISGANVLTF	TRBV4-1	TRBJ2-6	NA	NA
TGCGCCAGCAGGGATCAAATGACAGGGGTGAACACTGAAGCTTTCTTT	CASRDQMTGVNTEAFF	TRBV5-1	TRBJ1-1	TRBD1	NA
TGCGCCAGCAGCTCCTGGTCACAGGGCCCCACTGAAGCTTTCTTT	CASSSWSQGPTEAFF	TRBV5-1	TRBJ1-1	NA	once
TGTGCCAGCTCACCACCTGGTCAGGGTATACAGACCCAGTACTTC	CASSPPGQGIQTQYF	TRBV18	TRBJ2-5	NA	NA
TGCGCCAGCAGCCGCATGCCCGGGACAGTTGAAGCTTTCTTT	CASSRMPGTVEAFF	TRBV5-1	TRBJ1-1	TRBD1	NA
TGTGCCAGCTCACCTCCGGGAGTGACAGTCAGCAATCAGCCCCAGCATTTT	CASSPPGVTVSNQPQHF	TRBV18	TRBJ1-5	NA	NA
TGCGCCAGCAGCCCTGACCGGGGCCCCTACACTGAAGCTTTCTTT	CASSPDRGPYTEAFF	TRBV5-1	TRBJ1-1	NA	NA
TGCGCCAGCAGCCGCCAAGGACAGTTCCAAGAGACCCAGTACTTC	CASSRQGQFQETQYF	TRBV5-1	TRBJ2-5	NA	NA
TGTGCCAGCGCCAACAGGGGATTACCCTACGAGCAGTACTTC	CASANRGLPYEQYF	TRBV18	TRBJ2-7	TRBD1	NA
TGTGCCAGCAGTTCACCCGGGACGCTAAGCTCCTACGAGCAGTACTTC	CASSSPGTLSSYEQYF	TRBV7-9	TRBJ2-7	NA	NA
TGTGCCAACAGGGGGGACAGCTTGAACACTGAAGCTTTCTTT	CANRGDSLNTEAFF	TRBV2	TRBJ1-1	TRBD1	NA
TGTGCTAGTGGTTTGGCTATAGGAGGCAATCAGCCCCAGCATTTT	CASGLAIGGNQPQHF	TRBV12-5	TRBJ1-5	NA	NA
TGTGCCAGCAGCCCGGACAGGGTCCAAGAGACCCAGTACTTC	CASSPDRVQETQYF	TRBV14	TRBJ2-5	TRBD1	NA
TGCGCCAGCAGTACCAATCCAGGGCCGAACACCGGGGAGCTGTTTTTT	CASSTNPGPNTGELFF	TRBV5-1	TRBJ2-2	NA	few